A selection of T cell receptor beta chains follows, all from one sample in a study of blood T cell repertoires in COVID-19. Clones were read by immunoSEQ multiplex PCR, and TCRdb kept only the in-frame ones, dropping some. This table has around 300,000 clones, under 90% appearing once. The sequenced sample was peripheral blood. The source of these receptors is a woman in her 30s with COVID-19, enrolled during active disease. Each CDR3 is given with its conserved first and last residue. Fields, in order: V gene, clone size, J gene, D gene, CDR3 DNA, CDR3 protein. The D gene is left open where the match is weak. Only some rows state a clone size, as once, few, many or a class for expanded clones.

TRBV29-1	NA	TRBJ1-2	TRBD1	TGCAGCGTGCGACAGGGGGACAACTATGGCTACACCTTC	CSVRQGDNYGYTF
TRBV6-5	NA	TRBJ1-1	NA	TGTGCCAGCAGTTACTCGAGAGGGATCGACCATGCTTTCTTT	CASSYSRGIDHAFF
TRBV12-3/TRBV12-4	NA	TRBJ1-6	NA	TGTGCCAGCAGTAAACAGGAGTCACCCCTCCACTTT	CASSKQESPLHF
TRBV4-1	NA	TRBJ1-4	NA	TGCGCCAGCAGCCTTGCCGGGGCAACTAATGAAAAACTGTTTTTT	CASSLAGATNEKLFF
TRBV19	NA	TRBJ2-1	NA	TGTGCCAGTATGGAAGGGGTCAACTACAATGAGCAGTTCTTC	CASMEGVNYNEQFF
TRBV2	few	TRBJ1-2	TRBD1	TGTGCCAGCAGTGAATTGGTGTCAGGGGGATATGCTAACTATGGCTACACCTTC	CASSELVSGGYANYGYTF
TRBV5-1	NA	TRBJ2-2	NA	TGCGCCAGCAGCTTACAGGGTGCCGGGGAGCTGTTTTTT	CASSLQGAGELFF
TRBV4-1	NA	TRBJ2-7	NA	TGCGCCAGCAGCCGGCCGCCATCCGAGCAGTACTTC	CASSRPPSEQYF
TRBV5-1	NA	TRBJ2-1	TRBD2	TGCGCCAGCAGCTTGGAACTAGCGGGAGAGAATGAGCAGTTCTTC	CASSLELAGENEQFF
TRBV29-1	once	TRBJ2-3	NA	TGCAGCGTTGAACGGGGATTTGATGGCACAGATACGCAGTATTTT	CSVERGFDGTDTQYF